Listed below are T cell receptor beta chains from one sample, sequenced in a study of T cell changes during pregnancy in multiple sclerosis. Sequenced by immunoSEQ multiplex PCR; TCRdb stores in-frame clones only, minus some. The table records over 45,000 clones, about 85% of them present only once. The input for sequencing was CD4+ T cells from peripheral blood mononuclear cells, taken in the third trimester of pregnancy. These receptors were taken from a female donor with multiple sclerosis, enrolled in a pregnancy study. Each CDR3 is given with its conserved first and last residue. A D gene is named only where the DNA matches it firmly. Expanded clones are given a class, and other clones once, few, many or no size at all.

v_call: TRBV2
j_call: TRBJ1-1
d_call: NA
clone_size: few
cdr3_aa: CATSDSSNTEAFF
cdr3_nt: TGTGCCACCTCAGACAGTTCGAACACTGAAGCTTTCTTT

v_call: TRBV6-5
j_call: TRBJ1-1
d_call: NA
clone_size: NA
cdr3_aa: CASSYSYEGDTEAFF
cdr3_nt: TGTGCCAGCAGTTACTCTTATGAAGGGGATACTGAAGCTTTCTTT

v_call: TRBV6-1
j_call: TRBJ2-4
d_call: TRBD2
clone_size: NA
cdr3_aa: CASSDQGGIKNIQYF
cdr3_nt: TGTGCCAGCAGTGACCAGGGAGGGATCAAAAACATTCAGTACTTC

v_call: TRBV19
j_call: TRBJ2-1
d_call: NA
clone_size: once
cdr3_aa: CASSISPSHNEQFF
cdr3_nt: TGTGCCAGTAGTATATCCCCTAGCCACAATGAGCAGTTCTTC

v_call: TRBV30
j_call: TRBJ2-3
d_call: TRBD1
clone_size: NA
cdr3_aa: CAADRGTDTQYF
cdr3_nt: TGTGCCGCAGACAGGGGCACAGATACGCAGTATTTT

v_call: TRBV5-1
j_call: TRBJ2-1
d_call: TRBD2
clone_size: NA
cdr3_aa: CASSLSGGSYNEQFF
cdr3_nt: TGCGCCAGCAGCTTGAGCGGGGGCTCCTACAATGAGCAGTTCTTC

v_call: TRBV5-1
j_call: TRBJ1-4
d_call: NA
clone_size: few
cdr3_aa: CASSLIGVPNEKLFF
cdr3_nt: TGCGCCAGCAGCTTGATCGGGGTCCCTAATGAAAAACTGTTTTTT

v_call: TRBV6-5
j_call: TRBJ1-1
d_call: TRBD1
clone_size: NA
cdr3_aa: CASSSEVTGYTEAFF
cdr3_nt: TGTGCCAGCAGTTCCGAAGTGACAGGGTACACTGAAGCTTTCTTT

v_call: TRBV7-2
j_call: TRBJ2-7
d_call: NA
clone_size: few
cdr3_aa: CASSFYRDEQYF
cdr3_nt: TGTGCCAGCAGCTTCTACAGGGACGAGCAGTACTTC

v_call: TRBV27
j_call: TRBJ2-7
d_call: NA
clone_size: NA
cdr3_aa: CASRGQSSSYEQYF
cdr3_nt: TGTGCCAGCAGAGGACAGTCGAGCTCCTACGAGCAGTACTTC

v_call: TRBV5-1
j_call: TRBJ1-2
d_call: TRBD1
clone_size: NA
cdr3_aa: CASNSGTGYGYTF
cdr3_nt: TGCGCCAGCAACTCCGGGACAGGGTATGGCTACACCTTC

v_call: TRBV5-1
j_call: TRBJ2-5
d_call: NA
clone_size: NA
cdr3_aa: CASSLDGKETQYF
cdr3_nt: TGCGCCAGCAGCTTGGACGGGAAAGAGACCCAGTACTTC

v_call: TRBV2
j_call: TRBJ2-7
d_call: TRBD2
clone_size: NA
cdr3_aa: CAGRETSTPVTQEQYF
cdr3_nt: TGTGCCGGCCGGGAGACTAGCACTCCCGTGACCCAAGAGCAGTACTTC

v_call: TRBV5-1
j_call: TRBJ2-7
d_call: TRBD2
clone_size: NA
cdr3_aa: CASSGLAGGPSSEQYF
cdr3_nt: TGCGCCAGCAGCGGTCTAGCGGGAGGGCCCAGTTCCGAGCAGTACTTC

v_call: TRBV19
j_call: TRBJ2-3
d_call: TRBD2
clone_size: NA
cdr3_aa: CATRLAGDTQYF
cdr3_nt: TGTGCCACAAGACTAGCGGGAGATACGCAGTATTTT

v_call: TRBV5-1
j_call: TRBJ1-1
d_call: NA
clone_size: NA
cdr3_aa: CASSLSGFDTEAFF
cdr3_nt: TGCGCCAGCAGCTTGTCGGGGTTCGACACTGAAGCTTTCTTT

v_call: TRBV6-1
j_call: TRBJ2-7
d_call: NA
clone_size: few
cdr3_aa: CASSELGRYEQYF
cdr3_nt: TGTGCCAGCAGTGAGCTAGGGAGATACGAGCAGTACTTC